This T cell receptor beta chain came from a study of technical replicates of blood from a handful of donors. Assay used: immunoSEQ multiplex PCR; TCRdb lists only in-frame clones, some missing. The sample lists tens of thousands of clones, around 97% occurring once. Trimming cost V 6 bases and J 4 bases; bases outside gene matches: 8. This CDR3 spans 15 amino acids. CDR1 and CDR2 from the germline V gene are MNHEY and SVGAGI. The chain employs TRBV6-5 and TRBJ2-2; TRBD2 agrees at 7 bases. The sequence was obtained from a human donor in good health. Sequencing was done on a sample of T cells isolated from PBMCs. The CDR3 is CASRLGGSSTGELFF. CDR3 coding DNA: TGTGCCAGCAGGCTGGGAGGGTCCTCCACCGGGGAGCTGTTTTTT.